In this sample, the clone carrying this T cell receptor (beta chain) turned up many times. The study amplified TCR beta CDR3 regions using RNA transcripts. Amplification began with first-round RT-PCR using HTBI primers, then second-round multiplex PCR was performed. TCRdb re-called the multiplex PCR reads with MiXCR, one entry per CDR3 protein. The top ten hold 5.5% to 7% of the sample, which has roughly 400,000 distinct CDR3 sequences, 15% to 19% seen once. This specimen comes from a study of Graves' ophthalmopathy and Graves' hyperthyroidism. J gave up 4 bases and V 6 bases, and 6 bases lay outside the gene matches. The CDR3 contains 14 residues.

The sample consisted of peripheral blood. This TCR was recovered from a woman aged 18-35 years with stable Graves' hyperthyroidism. The chain joins TRBV12-3 or TRBV12-4 to TRBJ1-5, with TRBD1 matching over 7 bases. CDR3 loop: CASRRGQVNQPQHF. The CDR3 DNA reads TGTGCCAGCAGGAGGGGGCAGGTAAATCAGCCCCAGCATTTT.